Presented here are 16 T cell receptor beta chains from one specimen sequenced in a study of blood T cell repertoires in COVID-19. Only in-frame clones appear in the TCRdb table, and some are missing; sequencing was by immunoSEQ multiplex PCR. The top ten clones hold approximately 15% of a sample with around 93,000 clones, approximately 87% of them seen once. The source material was peripheral blood. These receptors all stem from a human donor in a cohort sampled during active COVID-19.

This clone was found once. V and J are TRBV28 and TRBJ1-2; TRBD1 agrees at 8 bases. Germline CDR1 and CDR2: MDHEN and SYDVKM. This CDR3 spans 15 amino acids. After removal of 3 bases from V and 6 bases from J, the junction contained 9 bases not matched to a gene. CDR3 loop: CASSFQGAPRDGYTF. The CDR3 DNA sequence: TGTGCCAGCAGTTTCCAGGGGGCGCCCCGCGATGGCTACACCTTC.

The chain is built from TRBV27 and TRBJ2-7, with unresolved D. Germline V CDR1 and CDR2: MNHEY, SMNVEV (reference sequence). CDR3 length: 16 amino acids. Trimming shortened V by 3 bases and J by 2 bases, and 17 bases separated the two germline ends. The CDR3 sequence: CASSLTPGSNPYEQYF. CDR3 coding DNA: TGTGCCAGCAGTTTGACCCCCGGGTCAAATCCCTACGAGCAGTACTTC.

V gene TRBV7-6 combines with J gene TRBJ1-2; perhaps TRBD1 as D (6 bases). V lost 6 bases, J lost 4 bases, and 21 bases lay in between. In germline, CDR1 is SGHVS, CDR2 FNYEAQ. The CDR3 totals 16 residues. CDR3 protein: CASSQSRQGRGYGYTF. The CDR3, as DNA: TGTGCCAGCAGTCAGTCCCGGCAGGGGAGGGGCTATGGCTACACCTTC.

This clone was recorded once. The chain links TRBV5-4 to TRBJ1-2; TRBD1 aligns across 10 bases. Losses at the gene ends were 4 bases for V and 8 bases for J; bases not matched to a gene: 11. This CDR3 has 15 residues. The germline V gene has CDR1 SGHNT and CDR2 YYREEE (reference sequence). The CDR3 DNA sequence: TGTGCCAGCAGCACCCCCGGGACAGGGGCCTTAGGCTACACCTTC. Protein product: CASSTPGTGALGYTF.

With regard to this clone: The sample carries other DNA sequences with the same CDR3. The rearrangement links TRBV3-1 (or the pseudogene TRBV3-2) to TRBJ2-7; no clear D gene. The CDR3 consists of 11 residues. V lost 6 bases to trimming and J lost 3 bases, with 6 bases between them. Germline V gene data show CDR1 as LGHDT and CDR2 as YNNKEL (reference sequence). The CDR3 nucleotides read TGTGCCAGCAGTACTGACTACGAGCAGTACTTC. Its protein is CASSTDYEQYF.

This rearrangement joins TRBV11-3 to TRBJ2-5; tentative D call: TRBD2 (6 bases). The CDR3 covers 14 residues. V was cut by 4 bases and J by 4 bases, with 13 bases left in between. Germline CDR1 and CDR2: SGHNT and YENEEA. The CDR3 DNA reads as TGTGCCAGCAGCTCCAGACGGGACTCAGAGACCCAGTACTTC. Protein: CASSSRRDSETQYF.

A remark on this clone: The CDR3 end shows no conserved phenylalanine or tryptophan, and so a read error is likely. It is unclear where the CDR3 begins or ends on the DNA, so no DNA is shown, and the CDR3 is as TCRdb lists it. This chain joins TRBV20-1 and TRBJ2-7; TRBD2, the table's D call, was not compared with the DNA. The CDR3 contains 10 residues when both ends are counted. CDR1 is DFQATT and CDR2 is SNEGSKA in the germline V gene (reference sequence). This CDR3 is CSASGCGRGG.

V is TRBV4-1 and J is TRBJ1-2, with 9 positions matching TRBD1. The CDR3 has 15 residues. Germline V gene lookup returns CDR1 MGHRA and CDR2 YSYEKL. After removal of 2 bases from V and 7 bases from J, the junction contained 8 bases not matched to a gene. For the CDR3, the DNA is TGCGCCAGCAGCCAACCACAGGGGGCCGCGGGTGGCTACACCTTC. Protein sequence: CASSQPQGAAGGYTF.

The V call is TRBV27, the J call TRBJ2-3, with 8 positions matching TRBD1. V shed 3 bases, J shed 6 bases, and the junction held 5 bases outside the gene matches. Germline CDR1 reads MNHEY; CDR2 reads SMNVEV (reference sequence). This CDR3 contains 14 residues. The CDR3, as DNA: TGTGCCAGCAGTTTCGCAGGGGGCGCGGATACGCAGTATTTT. It translates to CASSFAGGADTQYF.

The chain carries TRBV27 and TRBJ1-1; TRBD1 is a possible D gene (6 bases). Germline V gene data show CDR1 as MNHEY and CDR2 as SMNVEV (reference sequence). Trimming pared 4 bases from V and 2 bases from J, leaving 17 bases between. This CDR3 contains 16 residues. The CDR3 sequence: CASSSREGGVNTEAFF. CDR3 in DNA: TGTGCCAGCAGTTCCAGGGAAGGGGGAGTCAACACTGAAGCTTTCTTT.

This chain uses TRBV5-1 with TRBJ1-1, with no clear D. Germline CDR1 SGHRS, CDR2 YFSETQ. The length of the CDR3 is 12 residues. With 3 bases removed from V and 6 bases from J, the gap between germline ends came to 9 bases. CDR3 residues: CASSSGGSEAFF. DNA of the CDR3: TGCGCCAGCAGCTCGGGTGGATCTGAAGCTTTCTTT.

This clone was seen a handful of times. The gene calls are TRBV5-1 and TRBJ2-5; 11 bases are a match to TRBD1. The CDR3 covers 15 residues. The germline CDR1 and CDR2 sequences are SGHRS and YFSETQ. Trimming took 0 bases from V and 5 from J; bases not matched to a gene: 3. The CDR3 spells CASSLGTGGWETQYF. The CDR3 bases are TGCGCCAGCAGCTTGGGGACAGGGGGCTGGGAGACCCAGTACTTC.

CDR3 in amino acids: CASSLQGDTEAFF. Written as DNA, the CDR3 is TGCGCCAGCAGCTTACAGGGGGACACTGAAGCTTTCTTT. The rearrangement joins TRBV5-1 to TRBJ1-1; 8 bases map to TRBD1. Trimming removed 2 bases from V and 3 bases from J; junction bases left unmatched: 0. The length of the CDR3 is 13 residues. Germline V gene data show CDR1 as SGHRS and CDR2 as YFSETQ.

The gene calls are TRBV28 and TRBJ2-1; 8 nucleotides line up with TRBD2. V lost 1 base and J lost 7; bases outside the gene matches: 12. This CDR3 has 17 residues. Germline CDR1 and CDR2: MDHEN and SYDVKM. The CDR3 region is CASSLSLGRGGTNEQFF. In DNA, the CDR3 is TGTGCCAGCAGTTTATCTCTCGGTCGGGGGGGGACGAATGAGCAGTTCTTC.

This clone has only one observation. The V gene is TRBV30, the J gene TRBJ1-2, with D perhaps TRBD1 (5 bases). Germline values: CDR1 GTSNPN, CDR2 SVGIG (reference sequence). V dropped 0 bases and J dropped 3 bases, with 20 bases sitting between them. This CDR3 region has 17 residues. The CDR3 nucleotides read TGTGCCTGGAGTGTAGATCCGACAGCCGCCTACCACTATGGCTACACCTTC. It encodes CAWSVDPTAAYHYGYTF. The full variable domain, with the rest looked up from reference TRBV30 and TRBJ1-2, is SQTIHQWPATLVQPVGSPLSLECTVEGTSNPNLYWYRQAAGRGLQLLFYSVGIGQISSEVPQNLSASRPQDRQFILSSKKLLLSDSGFYLCAWSVDPTAAYHYGYTFGSGTRLTVV.

The CDR3 bases are TGTGCCAGCACCTATGGGAGGCACTATGGCTACACCTTC. The encoded protein is CASTYGRHYGYTF. This sequence joins TRBV6-5 and TRBJ1-2, with no clear D. V lost 7 bases to trimming and J lost 3 bases, with 12 bases between them. From germline, CDR1 is MNHEY and CDR2 SVGAGI. The CDR3 has 13 amino acids.